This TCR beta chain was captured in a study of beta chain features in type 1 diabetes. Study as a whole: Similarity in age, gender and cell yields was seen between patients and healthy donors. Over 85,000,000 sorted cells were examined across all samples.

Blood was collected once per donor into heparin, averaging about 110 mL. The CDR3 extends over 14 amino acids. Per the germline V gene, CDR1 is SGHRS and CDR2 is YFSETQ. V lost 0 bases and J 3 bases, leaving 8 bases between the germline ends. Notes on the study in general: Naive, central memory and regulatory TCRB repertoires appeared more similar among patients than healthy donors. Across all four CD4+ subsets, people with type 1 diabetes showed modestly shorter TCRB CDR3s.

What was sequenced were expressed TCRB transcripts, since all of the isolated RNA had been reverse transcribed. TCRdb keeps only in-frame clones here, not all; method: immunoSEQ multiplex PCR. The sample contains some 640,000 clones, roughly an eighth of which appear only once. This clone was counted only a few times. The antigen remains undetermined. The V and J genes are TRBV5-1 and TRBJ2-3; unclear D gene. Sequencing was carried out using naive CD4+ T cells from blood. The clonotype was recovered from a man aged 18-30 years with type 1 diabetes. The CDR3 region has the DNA TGCGCCAGCAGCTTGGGACCACCGACAGATACGCAGTATTTT. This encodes CASSLGPPTDTQYF.